One and the same sample provided the 10 T cell receptor beta chains below, sequenced in a study of cytomegalovirus exposure and HLA in healthy donors. The PCR used 60 Vbeta and 13 Jbeta primers. Only in-frame clones appear in the TCRdb table, and some are missing; sequencing was by immunoSEQ multiplex PCR. The table lists about 160,000 clones, 71% of them singletons. Material for sequencing was PBMCs. The source of these receptors is a woman younger than 45 in good health and CMV-seronegative.

The chain combines TRBV30 with TRBJ2-7, with D uncertain. Looked up from germline, CDR1 is GTSNPN and CDR2 is SVGIG (reference sequence). CDR3 length: 11 residues. The V and J ends lost 4 bases and 9 bases respectively, with 13 bases between them. The DNA for the CDR3 is TGTGCCTGGATCCAGGAAACCCTGCAGTACTTC. The encoded protein is CAWIQETLQYF.

The J gene is TRBJ2-1, the V gene TRBV7-9; perhaps TRBD2 as D (5 bases). Germline loops: CDR1 SEHNR, CDR2 FQNEAQ (reference sequence). V gave up 2 bases and J gave up 8 bases, with 16 bases separating them. The CDR3 has 15 amino acids. The CDR3 loop reads CASSLNPGWRYEQFF. The CDR3 DNA reads TGTGCCAGCAGCTTAAACCCGGGATGGCGATATGAGCAGTTCTTC.

A few counts support this clone. The junction shows a germline mismatch at one end, possibly a read error. The J gene is TRBJ2-1, the V gene TRBV7-9; 8 bases agree with TRBD2. This CDR3 is built from 14 residues. CDR1 and CDR2 (germline): SEHNR, FQNEAQ (reference sequence). This chain's CDR3 is CSSSLTSGYNEQFF. The CDR3 DNA is TGTTCCAGCAGCTTAACTAGCGGCTACAATGAGCAGTTCTTC.

This rearrangement joins TRBV28 to TRBJ2-2; D is unresolved. Trimming removed 10 bases at V and 0 bases at J, with 9 bases between. The CDR3 sequence is 13 residues long. Germline V gene lookup returns CDR1 MDHEN and CDR2 SYDVKM. DNA of the CDR3: TGTGCCACTGCCGAGACGAACACCGGGGAGCTGTTTTTT. Its protein is CATAETNTGELFF.

The chain couples TRBV7-2 to TRBJ2-2, with 9 bases identical to TRBD2. V lost 8 bases to trimming and J lost 4 bases; unmatched junction nucleotides: 8. This CDR3 has 15 residues. Germline V gene sequence: CDR1 SGHTA, CDR2 FQGNSA. The CDR3: CASPLRGGITGELFF. The CDR3 DNA sequence: TGTGCCAGCCCTTTGCGGGGGGGTATCACCGGGGAGCTGTTTTTT.

This chain joins TRBV5-6 and TRBJ2-7, with TRBD1 matching 7 bases. After removal of 4 bases from V and 3 bases from J, the junction contained 10 bases not matched to a gene. Germline lookup yields CDR1 SGHDT and CDR2 YYEEEE. This CDR3 is built from 15 residues. Written as DNA, the CDR3 is TGTGCCAGCAGCGGGCCGGGACAGAGAAACTACGAGCAGTACTTC. Amino acid sequence: CASSGPGQRNYEQYF.

The gene calls are TRBV27 and TRBJ2-3; D not resolved. Trimming removed 6 bases from V and 0 bases from J, with 10 bases in between. The length of the CDR3 is 14 residues. The V gene's germline CDR1 is MNHEY and CDR2 SMNVEV (reference sequence). CDR3 region: CASSRLGSTDTQYF. As DNA, the CDR3 is TGTGCCAGCAGCCGACTTGGTAGCACAGATACGCAGTATTTT.

There are a few counts of this clone. The genes are TRBV5-1 and TRBJ2-7, with 7 bases identical to TRBD2. CDR3 size: 13 residues. V shed 2 bases and J 3 bases; nucleotides not matched to a gene: 2. CDR1 is SGHRS and CDR2 is YFSETQ in the germline V gene. The DNA of the CDR3 is TGCGCCAGCAGCTTAGAGCGGGACTACGAGCAGTACTTC. Its translation: CASSLERDYEQYF.

The chain is built from TRBV7-6 and TRBJ2-5, with D perhaps TRBD1 (6 bases). CDR3 length equals 14 residues. Germline V gene lookup returns CDR1 SGHVS and CDR2 FNYEAQ. The V and J ends lost 1 base and 3 bases respectively, with 9 bases between them. The CDR3, as DNA: TGTGCCAGCAGCTTAGGGGCAGGGGAAGAGACCCAGTACTTC. Translating it yields CASSLGAGEETQYF.

This chain connects TRBV5-4 to TRBJ2-5; 10 bases agree with TRBD1. The germline gives CDR1 SGHNT, CDR2 YYREEE (reference sequence). V lost 5 bases to trimming and J lost 1 base; unmatched junction nucleotides: 5. The CDR3 sequence is 15 residues long. DNA for the CDR3: TGTGCCAGCAGTCCGGGACAGGGGTCCCAAGAGACCCAGTACTTC. It encodes CASSPGQGSQETQYF. The full variable domain, rest sourced from reference TRBV5-4 and TRBJ2-5, is ETGVTQSPTHLIKTRGQQVTLRCSSQSGHNTVSWYQQALGQGPQFIFQYYREEENGRGNFPPRFSGLQFPNYSSELNVNALELDDSALYLCASSPGQGSQETQYFGPGTRLLVL.